The clone carrying this T cell receptor (beta chain) was detected a few times. Authors' data handling: Estimation of nucleated cell counts was performed using reference gene primer amplification. Sequencing used immunoSEQ multiplex PCR; TCRdb keeps in-frame clones, though not all of them. V, J and clone size derive from that table, while D and trimming were established from the DNA sequence. Of more than 150,000 clones listed, more than 85% are singletons. The data were taken from a study of blood T cell repertoires in COVID-19. About the study: Samples of COVID-19 (acute and convalescent) were obtained from the United States, Italy and Spain. Sample material is recorded as cDNA or gDNA derived from T cells, B-cell-depleted T cells, or PBMCs.

The CDR3 consists of 14 residues. The V segment lost 10 bases and the J segment 4 bases; nucleotides outside the gene matches: 11. Per the germline V gene, CDR1 is ENHRY and CDR2 is SYGVKD. The sample comprised peripheral blood. This chain uses TRBV10-3 with TRBJ2-7; TRBD1 aligns across 9 bases. This TCR was sampled from a man aged 35 to 55 with active or convalescent COVID-19. CDR3 sequence (DNA): TGTGCCAGCAGCCCATCCGACAGGGGGTACGAGCAGTACTTC. Its protein product is CASSPSDRGYEQYF.